The 2 T cell receptor beta chains listed next were all sequenced from one sample in a study of CD8 T cells in ankylosing spondylitis. MiXCR, run by TCRdb on the 5' RACE reads, gives a single entry per CDR3 protein. The table records 27,000 or so distinct CDR3 sequences, over 6.5% of them present only once. The source material was blood. These receptors came from a male donor with ankylosing spondylitis or in good health (not recorded which).

The chain carries TRBV7-3 and TRBJ2-5, with 8 positions matching TRBD2. The CDR3 has 15 residues. From germline, CDR1 is SGHTA and CDR2 FQGTGA. V lost 2 bases, J lost 4 bases, and 6 bases stayed unmatched. The CDR3 nucleotides read TGTGCCAGCAGCTTACGCGGGGGGTTCCGAGAGACCCAGTACTTC. Protein product: CASSLRGGFRETQYF.

The rearrangement links TRBV28 to TRBJ2-3; 9 nucleotides agree with TRBD2. The CDR3 length is 15 residues. The ends lost 2 bases at V and 0 bases at J; junction bases unmatched: 0. Looked up from germline, CDR1 is MDHEN and CDR2 is SYDVKM. The CDR3 region is CASSLGLASTDTQYF. DNA for the CDR3: TGTGCCAGCAGTTTAGGACTAGCGAGCACAGATACGCAGTATTTT.